The 17 T cell receptor beta chains reported below all come from one sample, sequenced in a study of blood T cell repertoires in COVID-19. Data came from immunoSEQ multiplex PCR; TCRdb stores just in-frame clones and leaves some out. The table records over 100,000 clones, around 89% of them present only once. Sequencing was carried out using peripheral blood. These receptors all stem from a man between 60 and 75 years old with COVID-19, enrolled during active disease.

This clone was detected once. The chain's CDR3 is CASSSARTGGEAFF. The CDR3 DNA reads as TGTGCCAGCAGCTCAGCCCGGACAGGTGGGGAAGCTTTCTTT. The V call is TRBV9, the J call TRBJ1-1; TRBD1 aligns across 7 bases. Germline assignment: CDR1 SGDLS and CDR2 YYNGEE. V was clipped by 4 bases and J by 8 bases; unmatched bases: 11. The length of the CDR3 is 14 residues. The full variable domain, rest sourced from reference TRBV9 and TRBJ1-1, is DSGVTQTPKHLITATGQRVTLRCSPRSGDLSVYWYQQSLDQGLQFLIQYYNGEERAKGNILERFSAQQFPDLHSELNLSSLELGDSALYFCASSSARTGGEAFFGQGTRLTVV.

V and J are TRBV7-9 and TRBJ2-7; TRBD1 might be the D (5 bases). Deletions cut 1 base from V and 6 bases from J, with 13 bases between. The germline gives CDR1 SEHNR, CDR2 FQNEAQ (reference sequence). This CDR3 is built from 14 residues. The CDR3 bases are TGTGCCAGCAGCTTAGGGCCACCCGACAGCGAGCAGTACTTC. Translating gives CASSLGPPDSEQYF.

The gene calls are TRBV5-1 and TRBJ2-7, with D maybe TRBD2 (6 bases). The CDR3 contains 14 residues. From germline, CDR1 is SGHRS and CDR2 YFSETQ. Trimming left V 6 bases short and J 6 bases short, with 19 bases between. In DNA form, the CDR3 reads TGCGCCAGCAAGGAGTCGGCGGGGAATCGCGAGCAGTACTTC. Its translation: CASKESAGNREQYF.

The chain couples TRBV7-8 to TRBJ2-7, with TRBD1 identical over 7 bases. The CDR3 sequence is 13 residues long. Germline CDR1 and CDR2: SGHVS and FQNEAQ. The V segment lost 6 bases and the J segment 2 bases; nucleotides outside the gene matches: 4. CDR3 protein: CASRSDRAYEQYF. The CDR3 bases are TGTGCCAGCAGATCAGACAGGGCCTACGAGCAGTACTTC.

The chain couples TRBV5-4 to TRBJ1-2; D remains unclear. CDR3 length: 14 residues. Germline CDR1 reads SGHNT; CDR2 reads YYREEE (reference sequence). V lost 8 bases and J 3 bases, leaving 17 bases between the germline ends. CDR3 region: CASSPTRVDYGYTF. The CDR3 DNA is TGTGCCAGTAGCCCCACGAGGGTAGACTATGGCTACACCTTC.

This clone was seen just once. This chain links TRBV16 with TRBJ1-2; D gene ambiguous. The germline gives CDR1 KGHSY, CDR2 FQNENV. The CDR3 totals 12 residues. The V end lost 5 bases, the J end lost 4 bases, and 8 bases lay between the germline ends. In DNA, the CDR3 is TGTGCCAGCAGCGAGGGTGGCTATGGCTACACCTTC. Translation gives CASSEGGYGYTF.

The chain is built from TRBV10-3 and TRBJ1-1, with 8 positions matching TRBD1. The CDR3 is 14 residues long. Germline V gives CDR1 ENHRY, CDR2 SYGVKD. With V trimmed by 9 bases and J by 5 bases, 11 bases remained unmatched. The CDR3 DNA is TGTGCCATGGCCGGGACAGGAGAGGTAACTGAAGCTTTCTTT. This encodes CAMAGTGEVTEAFF.

The chain uses TRBV5-4 and TRBJ2-5; D unclear. V was trimmed by 0 bases and J by 1 base, leaving 7 bases between them. Looked up from germline, CDR1 is SGHNT and CDR2 is YYREEE (reference sequence). The CDR3 spans 14 residues. The CDR3 loop reads CASSLEPSQETQYF. The CDR3 coding sequence is TGTGCCAGCAGCTTGGAGCCTTCCCAAGAGACCCAGTACTTC. The entire variable domain, with the rest obtained from reference TRBV5-4 and TRBJ2-5, is as follows: ETGVTQSPTHLIKTRGQQVTLRCSSQSGHNTVSWYQQALGQGPQFIFQYYREEENGRGNFPPRFSGLQFPNYSSELNVNALELDDSALYLCASSLEPSQETQYFGPGTRLLVL.

The rearrangement uses TRBV18 and TRBJ1-5; D might be TRBD1 (5 bases). The CDR3 runs to 14 residues. Germline CDR1 and CDR2: KGHSH and LQKENI. The ends were cut back, 3 bases at V and 3 bases at J, with 9 bases in the middle. The CDR3 DNA sequence: TGTGCCAGCTCACCGGGGCAACTCAATCAGCCCCAGCATTTT. Protein product: CASSPGQLNQPQHF.

CDR3 protein: CASSYRTGSTEAFF. The CDR3 DNA is TGTGCCAGCAGTTACCGGACAGGGAGCACTGAAGCTTTCTTT. The rearrangement uses TRBV6-5 and TRBJ1-1, with 8 bases aligning to TRBD1. Trimming at V came to 2 bases and at J to 4 bases, leaving 3 bases not matched to a gene. The CDR3 contains 14 residues. Germline lookup yields CDR1 MNHEY and CDR2 SVGAGI.

The chain combines TRBV28 with TRBJ1-4; no firm D call. This CDR3 has 14 amino acids. Germline CDR1 reads MDHEN; CDR2 reads SYDVKM. The V and J ends lost 8 bases and 7 bases respectively, with 17 bases between them. CDR3 sequence (DNA): TGTGCCAGCTCCCCCCCGGCCGAGGGTGAAAAACTGTTTTTT. Its protein product is CASSPPAEGEKLFF.

This chain joins TRBV2 and TRBJ1-3; possibly TRBD1 for D (6 bases). V was shortened by 6 bases and J by 4 bases, with 16 bases between the two germline ends. This CDR3 has 15 amino acids. The V gene's germline CDR1 is SNHLY and CDR2 FYNNEI. DNA for the CDR3: TGTGCCAGCAGATATACAGGGCTGGAAGGAAACACCATATATTTT. Its translation: CASRYTGLEGNTIYF. Based on the CDR3 plus reference TRBV2 and TRBJ1-3, the full variable domain is EPEVTQTPSHQVTQMGQEVILRCVPISNHLYFYWYRQILGQKVEFLVSFYNNEISEKSEIFDDQFSVERPDGSNFTLKIRSTKLEDSAMYFCASRYTGLEGNTIYFGEGSWLTVV.

This clone was counted once. The chain links TRBV15 to TRBJ2-2; D possibly corresponds to TRBD2 (6 bases). The CDR3 totals 14 residues. Germline values: CDR1 LNHNV, CDR2 YYDKDF (reference sequence). The germline V and J ends were trimmed by 5 bases and 4 bases, with 11 bases remaining between them. This CDR3 is CATSGPGGTGELFF. The CDR3 DNA is TGTGCCACCAGCGGGCCCGGGGGCACCGGGGAGCTGTTTTTT.

J is TRBJ2-3 and V is TRBV5-4, with D unresolved. The V gene lost 0 bases and the J gene lost 3 bases, with 8 bases spanning the gap. The CDR3 runs to 14 residues. CDR1 SGHNT and CDR2 YYREEE come from the germline V gene (reference sequence). CDR3 bases: TGTGCCAGCAGCTTGGAGCAGGTAACAGATACGCAGTATTTT. This encodes CASSLEQVTDTQYF.

J is TRBJ2-2 and V is TRBV9; D remains unclear. CDR1 and CDR2 (germline): SGDLS, YYNGEE. V gave up 0 bases and J gave up 3 bases, with 6 bases separating them. The CDR3 totals 14 residues. CDR3 in DNA: TGTGCCAGCAGCGTAGCGCCGGACACCGGGGAGCTGTTTTTT. It translates to CASSVAPDTGELFF.

The V call is TRBV7-9, the J call TRBJ1-5; TRBD1 matches 7 bases. CDR1 and CDR2 from the germline V gene are SEHNR and FQNEAQ (reference sequence). This CDR3 region has 13 residues. V trimming: 5 bases; J trimming: 7 bases; junction bases outside the gene matches: 5. For the CDR3, the DNA is TGTGCCAGCAGCGAAACAGGGGCCCAGCCCCAGCATTTT. Translated, it gives CASSETGAQPQHF.

The V gene is TRBV10-3, the J gene TRBJ1-5, with 9 positions matching TRBD1. Germline trimming cut 0 bases from V and 4 bases from J; bases unmatched to any gene: 10. Germline CDR1 is ENHRY and CDR2 is SYGVKD. The CDR3 runs to 18 residues. The CDR3 protein is CAISESRQGVGGNQPQHF. The CDR3 coding sequence is TGTGCCATCAGTGAGTCTCGACAGGGGGTCGGGGGTAATCAGCCCCAGCATTTT.